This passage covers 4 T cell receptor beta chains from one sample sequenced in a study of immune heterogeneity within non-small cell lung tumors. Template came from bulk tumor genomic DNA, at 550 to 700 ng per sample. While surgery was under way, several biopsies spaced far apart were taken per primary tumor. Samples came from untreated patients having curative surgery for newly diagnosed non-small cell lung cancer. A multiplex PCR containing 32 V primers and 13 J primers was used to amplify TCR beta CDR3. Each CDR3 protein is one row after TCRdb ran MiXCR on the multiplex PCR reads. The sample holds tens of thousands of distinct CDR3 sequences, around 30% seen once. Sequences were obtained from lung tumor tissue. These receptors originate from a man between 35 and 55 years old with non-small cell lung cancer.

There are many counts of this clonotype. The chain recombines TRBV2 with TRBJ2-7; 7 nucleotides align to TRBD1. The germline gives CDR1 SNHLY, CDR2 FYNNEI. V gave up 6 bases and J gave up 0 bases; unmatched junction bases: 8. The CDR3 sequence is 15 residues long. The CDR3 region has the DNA TGTGCCAGCAGAACAGGGGCCTACAGCTCCTACGAGCAGTACTTC. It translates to CASRTGAYSSYEQYF.

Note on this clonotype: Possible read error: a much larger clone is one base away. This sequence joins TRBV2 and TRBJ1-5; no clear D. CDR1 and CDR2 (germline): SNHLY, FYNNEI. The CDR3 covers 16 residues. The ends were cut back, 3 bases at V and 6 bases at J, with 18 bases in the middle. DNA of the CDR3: TGTGCCAGCAGTGATCCGGTAGGGTACCAAATTCAGCCCCAGCATTTT. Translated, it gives CASSDPVGYQIQPQHF. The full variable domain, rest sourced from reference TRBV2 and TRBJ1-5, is EPEVTQTPSHQVTQMGQEVILRCVPISNHLYFYWYRQILGQKVEFLVSFYNNEISEKSEIFDDQFSVERPDGSNFTLKIRSTKLEDSAMYFCASSDPVGYQIQPQHFGDGTRLSIL.

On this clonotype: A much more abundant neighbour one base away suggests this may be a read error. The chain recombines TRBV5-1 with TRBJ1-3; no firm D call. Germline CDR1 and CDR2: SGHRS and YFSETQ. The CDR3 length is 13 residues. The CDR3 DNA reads TGCTCCAGCAGCTTAAACTCTGGAAACACCATATATTTT. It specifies CSSSLNSGNTIYF.

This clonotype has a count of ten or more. The CDR3 spells CASSAPLFLNGQGATNEKLFF. CDR3 DNA: TGCGCCAGCAGCGCGCCCCTGTTCTTGAATGGACAGGGTGCAACTAATGAAAAACTGTTTTTT. The J gene is TRBJ1-4, the V gene TRBV4-1; 8 nucleotides agree with TRBD1. CDR1 and CDR2 (germline): MGHRA, YSYEKL. Trimming took 5 bases from V and 0 from J; bases not matched to a gene: 20. The CDR3 is 21 residues long.